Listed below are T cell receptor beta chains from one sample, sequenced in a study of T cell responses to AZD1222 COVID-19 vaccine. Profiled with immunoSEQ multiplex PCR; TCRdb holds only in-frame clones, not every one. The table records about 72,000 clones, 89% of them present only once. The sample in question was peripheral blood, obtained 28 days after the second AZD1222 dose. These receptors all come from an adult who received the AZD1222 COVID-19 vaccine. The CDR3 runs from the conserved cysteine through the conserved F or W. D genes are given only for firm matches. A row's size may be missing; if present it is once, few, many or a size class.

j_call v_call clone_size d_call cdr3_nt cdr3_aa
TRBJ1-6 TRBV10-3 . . TGTGCCATCTCAGCGGCCCGGAATTCACCCCTCCACTTT CAISAARNSPLHF
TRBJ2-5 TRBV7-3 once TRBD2 TGTGCCAGCAGCTTAAATGGCGGGAGTGAGACCCAGTACTTC CASSLNGGSETQYF
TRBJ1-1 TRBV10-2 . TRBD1 TGCGCCAGCAGACCCAGGGGGTTCAACACTGAAGCTTTCTTT CASRPRGFNTEAFF
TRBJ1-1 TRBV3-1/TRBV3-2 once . TGTGCCAGCAGCCAAGTGTCTGGGAGAACTGAAGCTTTCTTT CASSQVSGRTEAFF
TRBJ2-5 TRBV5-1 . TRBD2 TGCGCCAGCAGCCCGACCGGGACTAGCCTTCGAGAGACCCAGTACTTC CASSPTGTSLRETQYF
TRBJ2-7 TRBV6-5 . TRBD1 TGTGCCAGCAACCGGGACAGGGGGAGCTACGAGCAGTACTTC CASNRDRGSYEQYF
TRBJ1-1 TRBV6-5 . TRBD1 TGTGCCAGCAGTTATTCCACAGGGGGCACTGAAGCTTTCTTT CASSYSTGGTEAFF
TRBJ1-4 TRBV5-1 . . TGCGCCAGCAGCTCTGTGGCGGCAACTAATGAAAAACTGTTTTTT CASSSVAATNEKLFF
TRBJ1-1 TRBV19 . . TGTGCCAGTACCGGTGGGGCGAGAGCTTTCTTT CASTGGARAFF
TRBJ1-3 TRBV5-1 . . TGCGCCAGCAGCTCCCAAGACTCTGGAAACACCATATATTTT CASSSQDSGNTIYF
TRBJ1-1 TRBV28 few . TGTGCCAGCAGTTTACTAGGGAGGGGCATGAACACTGAAGCTTTCTTT CASSLLGRGMNTEAFF
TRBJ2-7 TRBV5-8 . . TGTGCTTCACCTGGGGTACGCGAGCAGTACTTC CASPGVREQYF
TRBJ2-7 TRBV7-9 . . TGTGCCAGCAGCTTAGCGTATGCAGAATCCTACGAGCAGTACTTC CASSLAYAESYEQYF
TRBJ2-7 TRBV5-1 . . TGCGCCAGCAGCGGGGGGTATGCCTACGAGCAGTACTTC CASSGGYAYEQYF
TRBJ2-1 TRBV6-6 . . TGTGCCAGCAGTTATTCCAATGAGCAGTTCTTC CASSYSNEQFF
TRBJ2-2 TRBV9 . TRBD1 TGTGCCAGCAGCGTAGAGGCAGGGGGGAACACCGGGGAGCTGTTTTTT CASSVEAGGNTGELFF
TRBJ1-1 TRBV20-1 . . TGCAGTGCCAGTGTGGTTGGGGGCTCTGAAGCTTTCTTT CSASVVGGSEAFF
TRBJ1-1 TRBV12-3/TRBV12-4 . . TGTGCCAGCAGTCCGGGTCCCCGCCCGCGAGCTTTCTTT CASSPGPRPRAFF